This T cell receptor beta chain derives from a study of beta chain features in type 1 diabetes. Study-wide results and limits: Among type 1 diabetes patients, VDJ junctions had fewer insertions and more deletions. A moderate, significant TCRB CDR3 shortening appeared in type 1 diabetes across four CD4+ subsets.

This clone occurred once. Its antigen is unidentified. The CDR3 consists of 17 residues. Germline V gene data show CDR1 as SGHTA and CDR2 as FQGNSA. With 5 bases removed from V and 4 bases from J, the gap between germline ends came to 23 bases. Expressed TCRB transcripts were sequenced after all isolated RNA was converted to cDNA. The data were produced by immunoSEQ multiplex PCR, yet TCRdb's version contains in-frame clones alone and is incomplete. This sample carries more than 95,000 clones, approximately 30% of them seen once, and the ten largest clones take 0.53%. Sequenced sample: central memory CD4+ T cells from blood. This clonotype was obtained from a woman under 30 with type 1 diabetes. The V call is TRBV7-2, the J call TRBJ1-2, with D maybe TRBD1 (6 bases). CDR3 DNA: TGTGCCAGCAGCGTAGTAGGGGGGGCCGGGGGCGGCTATGGCTACACCTTC. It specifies CASSVVGGAGGGYGYTF.